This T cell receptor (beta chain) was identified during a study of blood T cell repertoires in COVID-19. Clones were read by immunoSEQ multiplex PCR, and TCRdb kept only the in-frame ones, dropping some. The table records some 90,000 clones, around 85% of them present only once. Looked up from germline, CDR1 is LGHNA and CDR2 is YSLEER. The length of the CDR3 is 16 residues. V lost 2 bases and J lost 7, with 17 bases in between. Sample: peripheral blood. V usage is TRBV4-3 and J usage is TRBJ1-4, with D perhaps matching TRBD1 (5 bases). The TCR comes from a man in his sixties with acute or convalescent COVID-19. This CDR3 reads CASSQFLGGSSEKLFF. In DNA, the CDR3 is TGCGCCAGCAGCCAATTTCTGGGGGGGAGTAGTGAAAAACTGTTTTTT.